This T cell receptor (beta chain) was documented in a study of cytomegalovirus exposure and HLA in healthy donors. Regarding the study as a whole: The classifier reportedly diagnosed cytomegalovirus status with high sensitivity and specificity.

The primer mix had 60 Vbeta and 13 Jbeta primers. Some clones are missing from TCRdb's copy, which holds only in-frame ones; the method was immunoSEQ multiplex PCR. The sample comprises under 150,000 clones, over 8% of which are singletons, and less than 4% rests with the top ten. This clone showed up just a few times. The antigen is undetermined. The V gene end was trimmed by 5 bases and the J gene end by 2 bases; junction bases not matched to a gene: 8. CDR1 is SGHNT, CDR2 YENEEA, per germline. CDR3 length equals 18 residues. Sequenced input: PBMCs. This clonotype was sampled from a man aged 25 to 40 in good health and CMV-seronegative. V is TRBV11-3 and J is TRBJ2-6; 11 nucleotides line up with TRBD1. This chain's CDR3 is CASSGGDRGVTGANVLTF. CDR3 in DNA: TGTGCCAGCAGCGGTGGGGACAGGGGGGTTACTGGGGCCAACGTCCTGACTTTC.